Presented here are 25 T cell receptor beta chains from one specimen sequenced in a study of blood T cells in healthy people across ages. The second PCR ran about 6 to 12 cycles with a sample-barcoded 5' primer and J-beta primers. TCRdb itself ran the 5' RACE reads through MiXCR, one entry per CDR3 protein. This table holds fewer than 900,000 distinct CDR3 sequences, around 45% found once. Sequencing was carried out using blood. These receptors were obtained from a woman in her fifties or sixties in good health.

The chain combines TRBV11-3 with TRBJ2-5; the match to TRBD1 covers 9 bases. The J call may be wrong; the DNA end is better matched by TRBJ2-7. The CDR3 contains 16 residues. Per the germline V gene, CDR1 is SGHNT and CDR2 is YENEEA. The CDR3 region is CASSLERGQGLNEQYF. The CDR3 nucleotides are TGTGCCAGCAGCTTAGAGCGGGGACAGGGTCTGAACGAGCAGTACTTC.

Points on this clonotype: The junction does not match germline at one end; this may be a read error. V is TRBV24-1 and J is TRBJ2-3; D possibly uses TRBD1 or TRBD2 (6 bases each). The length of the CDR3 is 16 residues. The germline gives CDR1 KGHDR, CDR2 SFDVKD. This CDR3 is CATGDWGAPDTDTQYF. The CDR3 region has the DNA TGTGCCACCGGTGATTGGGGGGCGCCGGACACTGATACGCAGTATTTT.

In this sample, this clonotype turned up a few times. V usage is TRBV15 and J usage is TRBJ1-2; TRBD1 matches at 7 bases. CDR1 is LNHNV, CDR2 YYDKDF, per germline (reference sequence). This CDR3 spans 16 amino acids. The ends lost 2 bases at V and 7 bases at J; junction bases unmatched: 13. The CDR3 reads CATSRNIDRESGGYTF. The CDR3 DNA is TGTGCCACCAGCAGAAACATCGACAGGGAGTCCGGTGGCTACACCTTC.

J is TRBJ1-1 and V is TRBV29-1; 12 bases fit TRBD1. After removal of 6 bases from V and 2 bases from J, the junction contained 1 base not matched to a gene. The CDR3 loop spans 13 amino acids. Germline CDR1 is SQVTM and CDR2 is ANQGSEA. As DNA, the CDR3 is TGCAGCGTAGGGACAGGGGGCAACACTGAAGCTTTCTTT. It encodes CSVGTGGNTEAFF.

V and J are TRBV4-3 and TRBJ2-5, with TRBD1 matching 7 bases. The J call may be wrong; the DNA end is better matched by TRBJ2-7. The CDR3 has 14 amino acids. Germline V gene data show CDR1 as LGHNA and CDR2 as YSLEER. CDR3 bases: TGCGCCAGCAGCCAAGCCCGACAGGGCTGCGAGCAGTACTTC. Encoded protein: CASSQARQGCEQYF.

The CDR3 loop is CASSLRVGPYNEQFF. DNA of the CDR3: TGTGCCAGCAGCCTACGGGTAGGTCCCTACAATGAGCAGTTCTTC. The V gene is TRBV3-1, the J gene TRBJ2-1; D call uncertain. This CDR3 comprises 15 residues. Per germline, CDR1 LGHDT and CDR2 YNNKEL (reference sequence). Trimming took off 4 bases at V and 2 bases at J, with 12 bases between the two ends.

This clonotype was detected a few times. Here the CDR3 DNA reads TGTGCCAGCAGAAGCTCCTATGGCTACACCTTC. It encodes CASRSSYGYTF. J is TRBJ1-2 and V is TRBV4-2; D is unresolved. The germline V and J ends were trimmed by 6 bases and 4 bases, with 6 bases remaining between them. Germline values: CDR1 LGHNA, CDR2 YNFKEQ. The length of the CDR3 is 11 residues.

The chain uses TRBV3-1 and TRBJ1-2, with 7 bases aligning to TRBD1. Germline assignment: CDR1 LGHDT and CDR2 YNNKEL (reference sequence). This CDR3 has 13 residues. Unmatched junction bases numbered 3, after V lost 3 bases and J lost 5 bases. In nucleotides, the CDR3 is TGTGCCAGCAGCCAGGCAGGGGGGTATGGCTACACCTTC. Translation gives CASSQAGGYGYTF.

CDR3 sequence reads: CASSQQLGLAYNEQFF. In DNA, the CDR3 is TGCGCCAGCAGCCAACAATTGGGACTAGCTTACAATGAGCAGTTCTTC. The chain carries TRBV4-3 and TRBJ2-1; 9 bases are shared with TRBD2. The length of the CDR3 is 16 residues. Germline V gene data show CDR1 as LGHNA and CDR2 as YSLEER. Unmatched junction bases numbered 6, after V lost 2 bases and J lost 4 bases.

The CDR3 reads CASSFDRGTDTQYF. The CDR3 DNA reads TGTGCCAGCAGCTTCGACAGGGGCACAGATACGCAGTATTTT. This chain uses TRBV5-6 with TRBJ2-3; the match to TRBD1 covers 7 bases. Germline-derived CDR1 and CDR2 are SGHDT and YYEEEE. The junction had 1 base not matched to a gene; V was cut back by 2 bases and J by 1 base. The CDR3 extends over 14 amino acids.

CDR3 coding DNA: TGCAGCGTTCTAGGGGAATTAGGGCACCAAGAGACCCAGTACTTC. This sequence encodes CSVLGELGHQETQYF. This chain links TRBV29-1 with TRBJ2-5; perhaps TRBD1 as D (5 bases). CDR3 length: 15 residues. V shed 5 bases and J shed 0 bases, with 16 bases lying between them. CDR1 and CDR2 from the germline V gene are SQVTM and ANQGSEA.

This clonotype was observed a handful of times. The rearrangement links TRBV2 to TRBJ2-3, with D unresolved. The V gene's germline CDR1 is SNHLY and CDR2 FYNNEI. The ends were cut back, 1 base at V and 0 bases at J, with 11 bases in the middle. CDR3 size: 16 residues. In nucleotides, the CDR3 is TGTGCCAGCAGTGAAGTTGGGTCCCTAAGCACAGATACGCAGTATTTT. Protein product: CASSEVGSLSTDTQYF.

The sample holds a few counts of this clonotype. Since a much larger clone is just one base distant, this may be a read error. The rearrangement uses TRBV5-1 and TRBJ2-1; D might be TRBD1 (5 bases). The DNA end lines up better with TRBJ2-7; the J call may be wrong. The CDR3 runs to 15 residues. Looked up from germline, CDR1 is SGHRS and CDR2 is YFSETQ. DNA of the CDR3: TGCGCCAGCAGCTTGTTAGGGGTCTCCTACAATGAGCAGTACTTC. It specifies CASSLLGVSYNEQYF.

CDR3 sequence reads: CSVTDTGGRAFF. Written as DNA, the CDR3 is TGCAGCGTCACCGATACAGGGGGCCGAGCTTTCTTT. The chain couples TRBV29-1 to TRBJ1-1; 9 bases agree with TRBD1. Germline trimming cut 6 bases from V and 10 bases from J; bases unmatched to any gene: 9. CDR1 is SQVTM, CDR2 ANQGSEA, per germline. The CDR3 runs 12 residues. The full variable domain, in which reference TRBV29-1 and TRBJ1-1 provide the parts outside the CDR3, is SAVISQKPSRDICQRGTSLTIQCQVDSQVTMMFWYRQQPGQSLTLIATANQGSEATYESGFVIDKFPISRPNLTFSTLTVSNMSPEDSSIYLCSVTDTGGRAFFGQGTRLTVV.

The DNA for the CDR3 is TGTGCCAGCAGCTTCGGTTCCCGGGAGACCCAGTACTTC. Amino acids: CASSFGSRETQYF. The chain recombines TRBV11-1 with TRBJ2-5; D not certain. CDR3 length: 13 residues. Germline assignment: CDR1 SGHAT and CDR2 FQDESV (reference sequence). The V end was cut by 3 bases, the J end by 5 bases, with 10 bases between.

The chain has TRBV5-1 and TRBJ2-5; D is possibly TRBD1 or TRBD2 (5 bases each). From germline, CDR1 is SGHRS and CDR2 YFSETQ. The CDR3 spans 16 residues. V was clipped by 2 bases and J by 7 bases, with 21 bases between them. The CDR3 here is CASSLGTQVGRATQYF. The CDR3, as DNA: TGCGCCAGCAGCTTAGGGACCCAAGTCGGCCGGGCGACCCAGTACTTC.

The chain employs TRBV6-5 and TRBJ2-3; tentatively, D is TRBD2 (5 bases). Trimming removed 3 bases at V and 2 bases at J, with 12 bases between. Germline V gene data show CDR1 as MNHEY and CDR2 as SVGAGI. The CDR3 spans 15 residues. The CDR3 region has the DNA TGTGCCAGCAGTTATGTCACTGGACTCACAGATACGCAGTATTTT. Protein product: CASSYVTGLTDTQYF.

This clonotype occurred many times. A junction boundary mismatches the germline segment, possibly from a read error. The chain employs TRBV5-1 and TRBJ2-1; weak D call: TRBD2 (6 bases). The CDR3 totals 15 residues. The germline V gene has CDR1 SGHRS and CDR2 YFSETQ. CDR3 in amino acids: CASSLVAGSYNEQFF. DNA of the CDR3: TGTGCCAGCAGCTTAGTGGCGGGGTCCTACAATGAGCAGTTCTTC.

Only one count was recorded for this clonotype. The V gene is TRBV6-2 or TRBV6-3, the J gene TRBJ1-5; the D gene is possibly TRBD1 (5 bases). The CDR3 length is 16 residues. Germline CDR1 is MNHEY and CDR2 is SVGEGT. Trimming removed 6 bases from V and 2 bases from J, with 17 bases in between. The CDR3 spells CASRREGRGGNQPQHF. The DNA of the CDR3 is TGTGCCAGCAGAAGGGAGGGGCGCGGGGGCAATCAGCCCCAGCATTTT.

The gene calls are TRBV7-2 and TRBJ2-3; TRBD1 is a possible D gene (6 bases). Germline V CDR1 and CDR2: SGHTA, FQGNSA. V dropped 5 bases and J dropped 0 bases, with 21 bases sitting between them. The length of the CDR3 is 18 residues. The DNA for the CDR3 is TGTGCCAGCAGCCCTAGAGGGTCGTCAGGGGTTAGCACAGATACGCAGTATTTT. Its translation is CASSPRGSSGVSTDTQYF.

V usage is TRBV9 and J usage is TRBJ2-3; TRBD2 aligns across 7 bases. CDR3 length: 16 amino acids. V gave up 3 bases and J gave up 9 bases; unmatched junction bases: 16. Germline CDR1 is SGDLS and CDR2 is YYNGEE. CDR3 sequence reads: CASSEGEGEQGRTQYF. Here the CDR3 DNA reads TGTGCCAGCAGCGAAGGGGAGGGAGAACAAGGACGGACGCAGTATTTT.

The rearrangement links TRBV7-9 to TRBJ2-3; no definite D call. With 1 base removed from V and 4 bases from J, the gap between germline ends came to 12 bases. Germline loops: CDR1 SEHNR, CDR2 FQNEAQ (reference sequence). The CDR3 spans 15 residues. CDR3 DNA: TGTGCCAGCAGCTTAGATGGGCAGTCGGCAGATACGCAGTATTTT. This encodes CASSLDGQSADTQYF.

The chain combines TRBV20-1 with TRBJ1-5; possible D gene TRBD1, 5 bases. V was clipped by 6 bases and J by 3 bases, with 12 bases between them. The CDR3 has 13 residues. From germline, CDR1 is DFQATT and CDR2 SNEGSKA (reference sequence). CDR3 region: CSASTALNQPQHF. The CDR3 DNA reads TGCAGTGCGTCGACAGCCCTCAATCAGCCCCAGCATTTT.

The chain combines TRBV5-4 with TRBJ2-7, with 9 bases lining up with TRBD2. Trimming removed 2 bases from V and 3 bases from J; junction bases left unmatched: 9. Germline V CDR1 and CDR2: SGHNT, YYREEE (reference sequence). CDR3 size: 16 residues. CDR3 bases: TGTGCCAGCAGCTTCTCTGGCGGGAGGGCCGTCTACGAGCAGTACTTC. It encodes CASSFSGGRAVYEQYF. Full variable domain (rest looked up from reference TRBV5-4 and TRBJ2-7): ETGVTQSPTHLIKTRGQQVTLRCSSQSGHNTVSWYQQALGQGPQFIFQYYREEENGRGNFPPRFSGLQFPNYSSELNVNALELDDSALYLCASSFSGGRAVYEQYFGPGTRLTVT.

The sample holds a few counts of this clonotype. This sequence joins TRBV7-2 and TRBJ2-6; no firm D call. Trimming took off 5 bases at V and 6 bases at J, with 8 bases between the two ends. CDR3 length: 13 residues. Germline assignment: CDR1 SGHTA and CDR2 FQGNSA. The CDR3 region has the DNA TGTGCCAGCAGCCGCAGTTCGGCCAACGTCCTGACTTTC. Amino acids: CASSRSSANVLTF.